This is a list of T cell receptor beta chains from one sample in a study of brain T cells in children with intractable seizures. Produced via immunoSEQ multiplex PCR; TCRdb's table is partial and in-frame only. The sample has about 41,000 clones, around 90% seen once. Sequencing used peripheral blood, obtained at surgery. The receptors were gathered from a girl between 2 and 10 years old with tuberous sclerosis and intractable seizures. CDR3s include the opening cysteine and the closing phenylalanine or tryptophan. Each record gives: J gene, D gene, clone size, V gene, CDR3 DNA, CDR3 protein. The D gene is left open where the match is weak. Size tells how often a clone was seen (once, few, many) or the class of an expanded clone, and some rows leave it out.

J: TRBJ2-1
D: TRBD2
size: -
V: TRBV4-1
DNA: TGCGCCAGCAGCGTACTTAGCGGGGGGAACAATGAGCAGTTCTTC
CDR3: CASSVLSGGNNEQFF

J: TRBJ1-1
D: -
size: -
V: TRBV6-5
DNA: TGTGCCAGCAGTAGACGGGCAGGGGCGAACACTGAAGCTTTCTTT
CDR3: CASSRRAGANTEAFF

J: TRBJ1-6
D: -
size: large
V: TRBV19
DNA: TGTGCCAGTAGTATTAAATATGAGGGGTCACCCCTCCACTTT
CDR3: CASSIKYEGSPLHF

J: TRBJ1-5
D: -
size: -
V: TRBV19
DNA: TGTGCCAGTAGTATAAAAGTAGACGTTGGCCAGCCCCAGCATTTT
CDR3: CASSIKVDVGQPQHF

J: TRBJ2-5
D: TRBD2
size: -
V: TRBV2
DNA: TGTGCCAGCAATGGGTTGACTAGCGGGTACGCTCGAGAGACCCAGTACTTC
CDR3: CASNGLTSGYARETQYF

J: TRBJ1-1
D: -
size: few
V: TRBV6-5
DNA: TGTGCCAGCAGTTACAGGGGGAGAACTGAAGCTTTCTTT
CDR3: CASSYRGRTEAFF

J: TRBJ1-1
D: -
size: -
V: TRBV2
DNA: TGTGCCAGCCCAACAGGGAGACCTCGGAACACTGAAGCTTTCTTT
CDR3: CASPTGRPRNTEAFF

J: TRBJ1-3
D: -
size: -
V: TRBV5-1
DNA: TGCGCCAGCAGCTTGGCAGGGTTGGCGGGAAACACCATATATTTT
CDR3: CASSLAGLAGNTIYF

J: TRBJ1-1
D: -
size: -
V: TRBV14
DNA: TGTGCCAGCAGCCGATTCAACACTGAAGCTTTCTTT
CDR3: CASSRFNTEAFF

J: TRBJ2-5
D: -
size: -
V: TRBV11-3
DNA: TGTGCCAGCAGCTCGGGGATTCAAGAGACCCAGTACTTC
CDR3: CASSSGIQETQYF

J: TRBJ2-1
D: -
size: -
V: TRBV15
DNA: TGTGCCACCAGCAGAGGGGATCGAGGTTCTTACAATGAGCAGTTCTTC
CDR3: CATSRGDRGSYNEQFF

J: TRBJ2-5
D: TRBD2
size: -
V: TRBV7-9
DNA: TGTGCCAGCAGCCCCCGCGGGGGGGTGGGAGAGACCCAGTACTTC
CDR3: CASSPRGGVGETQYF

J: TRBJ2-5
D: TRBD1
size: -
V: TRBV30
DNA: TGTGCCTGGAGTCAAGGGGGCCTAGGGAGAGAGACCCAGTACTTC
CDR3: CAWSQGGLGRETQYF

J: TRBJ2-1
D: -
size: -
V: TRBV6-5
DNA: TGTGCCAGCTCGGACTTCATCGGCCAGCAGTTCTTC
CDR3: CASSDFIGQQFF

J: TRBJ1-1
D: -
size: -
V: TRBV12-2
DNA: TGTGCAAGTCAGCCGGCAGGGACAGCTTTCTTT
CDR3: CASQPAGTAFF

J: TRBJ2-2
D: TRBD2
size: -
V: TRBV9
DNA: TGTGCCAGCAGCCGCCGACTAGCGGGGAGATCCGGGGAGCTGTTTTTT
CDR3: CASSRRLAGRSGELFF

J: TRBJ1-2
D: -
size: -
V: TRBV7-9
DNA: TGTGCCAGCAGCTTAGAACGGCGCCTTAACTATGGCTACACCTTC
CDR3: CASSLERRLNYGYTF

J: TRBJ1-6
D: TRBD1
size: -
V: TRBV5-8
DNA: TGTGCCAGCCAGGGGGCTTCCTCCTATAATTCACCCCTCCACTTT
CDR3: CASQGASSYNSPLHF

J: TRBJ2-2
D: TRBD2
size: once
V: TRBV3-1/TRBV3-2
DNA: TGTGCCAGCAGATCCTCGGACTTAGCGGGGGGGACCGGGGAGCTGTTTTTT
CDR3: CASRSSDLAGGTGELFF

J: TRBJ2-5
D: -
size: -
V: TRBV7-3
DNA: TGTGCCAGCAGCTTATCTATTACGGAGACCCAGTACTTC
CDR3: CASSLSITETQYF

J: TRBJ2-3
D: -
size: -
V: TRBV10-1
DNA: TGCGCCAGCAGTGAGTCGAACTCGGGGGGCACAGATACGCAGTATTTT
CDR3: CASSESNSGGTDTQYF

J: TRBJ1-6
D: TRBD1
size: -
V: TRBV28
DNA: TGTGCCAGCAGTCCGGGGACAGGGGGCGATAATTCACCCCTCCACTTT
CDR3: CASSPGTGGDNSPLHF

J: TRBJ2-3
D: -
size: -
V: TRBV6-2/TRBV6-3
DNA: TGTGCCAGCAGTTACTCGAGTCCTTCTAGCACAGATACGCAGTATTTT
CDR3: CASSYSSPSSTDTQYF

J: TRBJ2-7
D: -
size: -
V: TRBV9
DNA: TGTGCCAGCAGCGTAGGGGGGGCCCCCCACGAGCAGTACTTC
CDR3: CASSVGGAPHEQYF

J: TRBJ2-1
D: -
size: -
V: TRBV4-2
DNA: TGTGCCAGCAGCCAAGAGGTAGATCCAAGTGAGCAGTTCTTC
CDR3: CASSQEVDPSEQFF

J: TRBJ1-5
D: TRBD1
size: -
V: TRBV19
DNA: TGTGCCAGTAGTATCCTTACAGGGGGGATTCAGCCCCAGCATTTT
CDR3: CASSILTGGIQPQHF

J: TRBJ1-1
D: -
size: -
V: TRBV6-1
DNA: TGTGCCAGCAGTGAAGATGTATGGATGAACACTGAAGCTTTCTTT
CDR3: CASSEDVWMNTEAFF